The clone carrying this T cell receptor (beta chain) was observed a few times. These data come from a study of response to subunit inactivated influenza vaccine. The V gene's germline CDR1 is LNHDA and CDR2 SQIVND (reference sequence). V shed 4 bases and J shed 2 bases, with 9 bases lying between them. This CDR3 has 14 amino acids. TCRdb fed the RT-PCR reads into MiXCR, producing one record per CDR3 protein. The sample holds hundreds of thousands of distinct CDR3 sequences; approximately 11% are singletons and the top ten take roughly 9.6%. The sample also formed part of further work on T cells expressing NK-cell markers. Per that study: A 5'RACE template switching approach incorporating UMIs was used to make TCR beta cDNA. Also leading the CD3+CD56-NKG2C+ fraction in a handful of donors were these clonotypes.

This clonotype was obtained from a man in his fifties or sixties who received an inactivated influenza vaccine. V usage is TRBV19 and J usage is TRBJ2-1, with unresolved D. The starting material was PBMCs from blood, obtained on the day of vaccination. The CDR3 reads CASSTAYPYNEQFF. CDR3 nucleotides: TGTGCCAGTAGTACAGCCTACCCCTACAATGAGCAGTTCTTC. Variable domain in full (rest from reference TRBV19 and TRBJ2-1): DGGITQSPKYLFRKEGQNVTLSCEQNLNHDAMYWYRQDPGQGLRLIYYSQIVNDFQKGDIAEGYSVSREKKESFPLTVTSAQKNPTAFYLCASSTAYPYNEQFFGPGTRLTVL.